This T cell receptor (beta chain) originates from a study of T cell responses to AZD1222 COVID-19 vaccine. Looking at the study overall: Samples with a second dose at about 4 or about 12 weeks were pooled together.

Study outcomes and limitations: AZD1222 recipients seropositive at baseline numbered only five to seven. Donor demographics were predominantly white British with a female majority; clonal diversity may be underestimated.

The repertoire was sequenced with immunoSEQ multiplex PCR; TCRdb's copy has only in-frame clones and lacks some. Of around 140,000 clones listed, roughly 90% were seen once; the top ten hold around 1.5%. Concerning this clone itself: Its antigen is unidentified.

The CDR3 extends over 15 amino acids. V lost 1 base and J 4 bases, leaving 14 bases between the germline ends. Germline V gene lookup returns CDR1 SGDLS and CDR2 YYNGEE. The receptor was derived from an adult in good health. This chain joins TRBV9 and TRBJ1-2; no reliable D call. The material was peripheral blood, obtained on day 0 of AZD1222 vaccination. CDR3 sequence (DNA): TGTGCCAGCAGCGTACTCGGAACACCGATCTATGGCTACACCTTC. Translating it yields CASSVLGTPIYGYTF.